This T cell receptor (beta chain) was captured by sequencing in a study of T cell responses to AZD1222 COVID-19 vaccine. Study conclusions and caveats: Most donors were white British and more were female, and clonal diversity was possibly underestimated. Spike-specific TCR breadth and depth grew following two AZD1222 doses. Regions left unmutated in variants are reportedly the target of nearly half of spike-specific TCRs. Vaccine-associated CD4 TCRs spanned spike, dominant at 160-218 and 743-854.

Comment on this clone: Its specificity is not known.

This CDR3 has 15 residues. Germline assignment: CDR1 ENHRY and CDR2 SYGVKD. V lost 3 bases and J 2 bases, leaving 10 bases between the germline ends. Sequencing used immunoSEQ multiplex PCR; TCRdb keeps in-frame clones, though not all of them. The sample records under 150,000 clones, 92% being singletons. Sequenced material: peripheral blood, taken 28 days after the second AZD1222 dose. The TCR comes from an adult who received the AZD1222 COVID-19 vaccine. The chain is built from TRBV10-3 and TRBJ2-2; no firm D call. The CDR3: CAISEGQVNTGELFF. CDR3 nucleotide sequence: TGTGCCATCAGTGAAGGTCAGGTTAACACCGGGGAGCTGTTTTTT.